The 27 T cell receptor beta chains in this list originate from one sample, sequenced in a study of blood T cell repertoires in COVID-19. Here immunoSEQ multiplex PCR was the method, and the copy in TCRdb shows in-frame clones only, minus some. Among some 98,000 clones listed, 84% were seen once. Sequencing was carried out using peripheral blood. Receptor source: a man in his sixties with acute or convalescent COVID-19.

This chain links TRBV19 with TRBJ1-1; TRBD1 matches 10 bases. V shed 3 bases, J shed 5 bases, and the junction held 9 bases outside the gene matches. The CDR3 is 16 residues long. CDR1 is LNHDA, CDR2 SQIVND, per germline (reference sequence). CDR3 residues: CASSIRTGGKGTEAFF. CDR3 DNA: TGTGCCAGTAGTATCCGGACAGGGGGTAAGGGGACTGAAGCTTTCTTT.

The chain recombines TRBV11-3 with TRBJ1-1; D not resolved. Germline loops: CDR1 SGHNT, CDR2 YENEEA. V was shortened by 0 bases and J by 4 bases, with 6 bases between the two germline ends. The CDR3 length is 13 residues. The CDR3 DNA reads TGTGCCAGCAGCTTAGATCCCCGCACTGAAGCTTTCTTT. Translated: CASSLDPRTEAFF.

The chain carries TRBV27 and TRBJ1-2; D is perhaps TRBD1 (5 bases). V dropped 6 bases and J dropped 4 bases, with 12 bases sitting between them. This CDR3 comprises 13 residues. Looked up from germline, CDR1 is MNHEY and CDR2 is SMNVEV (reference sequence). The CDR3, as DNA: TGTGCCAGCAGCCCGAGGGACTCCTATGGCTACACCTTC. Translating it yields CASSPRDSYGYTF.

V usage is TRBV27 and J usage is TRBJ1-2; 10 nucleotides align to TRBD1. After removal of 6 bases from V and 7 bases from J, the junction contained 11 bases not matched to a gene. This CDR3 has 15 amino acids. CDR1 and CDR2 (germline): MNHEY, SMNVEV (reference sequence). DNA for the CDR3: TGTGCCAGCAGCGGACCGGGACAGGGGTCTATTGGCTACACCTTC. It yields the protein CASSGPGQGSIGYTF.

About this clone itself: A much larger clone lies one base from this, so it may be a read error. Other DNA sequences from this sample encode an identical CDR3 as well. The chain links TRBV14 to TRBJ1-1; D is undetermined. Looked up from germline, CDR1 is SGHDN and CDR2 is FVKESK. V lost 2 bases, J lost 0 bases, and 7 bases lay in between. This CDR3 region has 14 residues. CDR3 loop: CASSQPGMNTEAFF. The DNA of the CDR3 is TGTGCCAGCAGCCAACCGGGGATGAACACTGAAGCTTTCTTT.

The CDR3 loop reads CASSSPGGSYNEQFF. CDR3 in DNA: TGCGCCAGCAGCTCCCCCGGGGGTTCCTACAATGAGCAGTTCTTC. The chain has TRBV4-1 and TRBJ2-1; a possible D gene is TRBD2 (6 bases). Per the germline V gene, CDR1 is MGHRA and CDR2 is YSYEKL. This CDR3 has 15 amino acids. V was trimmed by 5 bases and J by 1 base, leaving 12 bases between them.

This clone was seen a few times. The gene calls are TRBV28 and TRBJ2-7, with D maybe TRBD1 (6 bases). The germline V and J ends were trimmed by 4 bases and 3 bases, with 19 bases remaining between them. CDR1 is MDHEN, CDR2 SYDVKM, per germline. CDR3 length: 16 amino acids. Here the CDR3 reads CASSSRLRGRSYEQYF. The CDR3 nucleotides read TGTGCCAGCAGTTCGCGTCTCAGGGGTAGGAGCTACGAGCAGTACTTC.

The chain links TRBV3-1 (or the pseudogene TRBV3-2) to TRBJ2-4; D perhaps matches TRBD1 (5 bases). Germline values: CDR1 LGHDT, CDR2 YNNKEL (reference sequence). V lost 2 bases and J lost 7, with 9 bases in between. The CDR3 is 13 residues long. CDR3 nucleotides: TGTGCCAGCAGCCAATCGACAGTGAACATTCAGTACTTC. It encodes CASSQSTVNIQYF.

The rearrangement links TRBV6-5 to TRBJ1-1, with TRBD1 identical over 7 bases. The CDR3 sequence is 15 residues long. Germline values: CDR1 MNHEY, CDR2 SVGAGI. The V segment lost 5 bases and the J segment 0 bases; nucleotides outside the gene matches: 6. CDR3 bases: TGTGCCAGCAGTACTCCCACAGGGGTGAACACTGAAGCTTTCTTT. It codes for CASSTPTGVNTEAFF.

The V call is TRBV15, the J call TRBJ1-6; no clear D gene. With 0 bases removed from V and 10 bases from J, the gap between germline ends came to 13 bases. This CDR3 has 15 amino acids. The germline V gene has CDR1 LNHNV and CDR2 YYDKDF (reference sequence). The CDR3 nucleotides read TGTGCCACCAGCAGAGATTCTCCCGGGAACTCACCCCTCCACTTT. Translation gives CATSRDSPGNSPLHF.

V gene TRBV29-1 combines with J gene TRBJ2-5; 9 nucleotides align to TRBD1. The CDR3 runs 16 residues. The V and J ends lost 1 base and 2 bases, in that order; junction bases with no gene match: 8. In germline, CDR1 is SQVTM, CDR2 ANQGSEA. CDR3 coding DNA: TGCAGCGTTGAAGCGTACGGACAGGGGTGGCAAGAGACCCAGTACTTC. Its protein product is CSVEAYGQGWQETQYF.

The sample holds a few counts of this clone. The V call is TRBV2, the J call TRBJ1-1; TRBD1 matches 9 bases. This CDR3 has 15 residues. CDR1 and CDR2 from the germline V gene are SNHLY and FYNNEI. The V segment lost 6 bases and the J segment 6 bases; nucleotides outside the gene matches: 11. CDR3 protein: CASRTGGAPRAEAFF. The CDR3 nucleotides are TGTGCCAGCAGGACAGGGGGGGCCCCGAGGGCTGAAGCTTTCTTT.

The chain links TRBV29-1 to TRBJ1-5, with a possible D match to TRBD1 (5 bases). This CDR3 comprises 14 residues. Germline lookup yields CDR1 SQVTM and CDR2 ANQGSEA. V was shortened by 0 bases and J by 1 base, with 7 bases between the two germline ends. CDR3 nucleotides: TGCAGCGTTGAAGAGGGGGGAAGCAATCAGCCCCAGCATTTT. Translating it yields CSVEEGGSNQPQHF.

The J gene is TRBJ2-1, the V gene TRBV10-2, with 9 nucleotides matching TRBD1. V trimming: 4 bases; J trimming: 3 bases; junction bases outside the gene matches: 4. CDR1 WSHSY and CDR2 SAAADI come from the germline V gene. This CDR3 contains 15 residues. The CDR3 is CASSAGTGIYNEQFF. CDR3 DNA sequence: TGCGCCAGCAGTGCCGGGACAGGGATCTACAATGAGCAGTTCTTC.

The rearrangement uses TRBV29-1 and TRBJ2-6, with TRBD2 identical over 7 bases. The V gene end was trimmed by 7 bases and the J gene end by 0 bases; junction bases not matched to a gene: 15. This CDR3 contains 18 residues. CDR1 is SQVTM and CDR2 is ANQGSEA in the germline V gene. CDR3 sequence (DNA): TGCAGCGCTCTAATACTAACTAGCGCGTACTCTGGGGCCAACGTCCTGACTTTC. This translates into CSALILTSAYSGANVLTF.

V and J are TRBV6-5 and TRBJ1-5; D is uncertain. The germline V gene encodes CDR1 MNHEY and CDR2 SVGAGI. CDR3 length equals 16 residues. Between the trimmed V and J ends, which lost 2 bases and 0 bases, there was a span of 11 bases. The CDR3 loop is CASSYSQYYSNQPQHF. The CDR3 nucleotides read TGTGCCAGCAGTTACAGTCAATACTATAGCAATCAGCCCCAGCATTTT.

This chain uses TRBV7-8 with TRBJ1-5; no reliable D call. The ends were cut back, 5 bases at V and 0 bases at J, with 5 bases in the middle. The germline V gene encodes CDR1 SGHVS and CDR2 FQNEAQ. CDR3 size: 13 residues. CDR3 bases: TGTGCCAGCAGCCCCAATAGCAATCAGCCCCAGCATTTT. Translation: CASSPNSNQPQHF. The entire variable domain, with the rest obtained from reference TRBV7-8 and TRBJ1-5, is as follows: GAGVSQSPRYKVAKRGQDVALRCDPISGHVSLFWYQQALGQGPEFLTYFQNEAQLDKSGLPSDRFFAERPEGSVSTLKIQRTQQEDSAVYLCASSPNSNQPQHFGDGTRLSIL.

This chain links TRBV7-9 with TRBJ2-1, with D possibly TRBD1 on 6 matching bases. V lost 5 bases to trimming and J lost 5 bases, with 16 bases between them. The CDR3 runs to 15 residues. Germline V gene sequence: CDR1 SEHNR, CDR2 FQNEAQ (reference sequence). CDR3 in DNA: TGTGCCAGCAGCCGTGGACAGCTACGGGACAATGAGCAGTTCTTC. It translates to CASSRGQLRDNEQFF.

The CDR3 sequence: CASSQDPGGYYNSPLHF. The CDR3 coding sequence is TGCGCCAGCAGCCAAGACCCGGGTGGGTACTATAATTCACCCCTCCACTTT. This chain links TRBV4-1 with TRBJ1-6; D unresolved. Trimming pared 0 bases from V and 3 bases from J, leaving 12 bases between. The CDR3 is 17 amino acids. CDR1 and CDR2 from the germline V gene are MGHRA and YSYEKL.

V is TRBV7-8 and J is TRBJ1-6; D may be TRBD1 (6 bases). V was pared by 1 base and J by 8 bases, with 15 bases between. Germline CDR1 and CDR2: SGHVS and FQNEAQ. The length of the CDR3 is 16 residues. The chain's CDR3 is CASSLGFPTGYSPLHF. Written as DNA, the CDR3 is TGTGCCAGCAGCTTAGGCTTCCCGACAGGCTATTCACCCCTCCACTTT.

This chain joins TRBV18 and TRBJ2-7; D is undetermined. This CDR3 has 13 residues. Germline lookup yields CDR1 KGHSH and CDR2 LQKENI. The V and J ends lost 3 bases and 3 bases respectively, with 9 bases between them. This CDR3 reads CASSPSTGYEQYF. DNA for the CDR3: TGTGCCAGCTCACCGTCGACTGGCTACGAGCAGTACTTC.

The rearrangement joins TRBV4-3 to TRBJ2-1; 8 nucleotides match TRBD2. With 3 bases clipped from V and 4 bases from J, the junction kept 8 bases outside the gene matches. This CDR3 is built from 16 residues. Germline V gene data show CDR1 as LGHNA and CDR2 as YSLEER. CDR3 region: CASSHTRGGSYNEQFF. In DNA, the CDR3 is TGCGCCAGCAGCCACACCCGGGGGGGTTCTTACAATGAGCAGTTCTTC.

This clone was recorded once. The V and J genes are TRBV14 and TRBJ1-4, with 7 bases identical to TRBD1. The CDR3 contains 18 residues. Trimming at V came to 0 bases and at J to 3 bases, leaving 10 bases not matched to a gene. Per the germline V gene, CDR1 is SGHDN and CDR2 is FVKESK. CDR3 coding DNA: TGTGCCAGCAGCCAAGATCTCATCTCGGGACAGTCTAATGAAAAACTGTTTTTT. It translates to CASSQDLISGQSNEKLFF.

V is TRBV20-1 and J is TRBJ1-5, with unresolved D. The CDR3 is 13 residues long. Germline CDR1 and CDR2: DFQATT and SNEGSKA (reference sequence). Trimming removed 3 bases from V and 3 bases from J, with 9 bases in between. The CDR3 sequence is CSASQGLNQPQHF. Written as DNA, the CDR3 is TGCAGTGCTAGTCAAGGACTCAATCAGCCCCAGCATTTT.

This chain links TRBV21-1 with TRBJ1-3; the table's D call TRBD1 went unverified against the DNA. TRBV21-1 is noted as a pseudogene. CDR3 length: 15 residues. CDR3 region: CASGSQVNSGNTIYF. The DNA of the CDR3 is TGTGCCAGCGGTTCCCAGGTAAACTCTGGAAACACCATATATTTT.

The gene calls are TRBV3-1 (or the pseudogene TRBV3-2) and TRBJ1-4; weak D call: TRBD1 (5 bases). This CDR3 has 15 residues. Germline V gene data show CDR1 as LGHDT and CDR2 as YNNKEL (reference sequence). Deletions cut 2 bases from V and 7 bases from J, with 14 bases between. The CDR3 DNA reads TGTGCCAGCAGCCAATGGAGGGACGCGGGTGAAAAACTGTTTTTT. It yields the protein CASSQWRDAGEKLFF.

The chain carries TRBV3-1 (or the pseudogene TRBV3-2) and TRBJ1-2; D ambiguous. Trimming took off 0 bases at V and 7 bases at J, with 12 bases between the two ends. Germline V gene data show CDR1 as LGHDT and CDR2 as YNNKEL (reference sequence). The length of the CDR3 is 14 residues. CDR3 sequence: CASSQDFRGSGYTF. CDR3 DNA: TGTGCCAGCAGCCAAGATTTTCGGGGTAGTGGCTACACCTTC.